This T cell receptor beta chain was obtained from a study of blood T cell repertoires in COVID-19. With 5 bases removed from V and 0 bases from J, the gap between germline ends came to 8 bases. This CDR3 contains 14 residues. Germline CDR1 reads LNHDA; CDR2 reads SQIVND (reference sequence). In the original workflow: Amplified reference gene primers provided the basis for estimating nucleated cell counts. Clones were sequenced by immunoSEQ multiplex PCR, and TCRdb holds only the in-frame ones, with some missing. The D gene and trimming were derived from the DNA, and the V and J assignments and clone size from that table. The profile shows some 400,000 clones, more than 75% of them singletons. Two negative PCRs, clearance, or symptom resolution characterized the recovered Cohort 3 donors.

Sequenced: PBMCs or T cells enriched from blood (not recorded which). The J gene is TRBJ1-3, the V gene TRBV19, with D perhaps TRBD1 (6 bases). This sequence originates from a man younger than 40 who had recovered from COVID-19. The CDR3 bases are TGTGCCAGTAGTCGGACAGCCTCTGGAAACACCATATATTTT. Its protein product is CASSRTASGNTIYF.